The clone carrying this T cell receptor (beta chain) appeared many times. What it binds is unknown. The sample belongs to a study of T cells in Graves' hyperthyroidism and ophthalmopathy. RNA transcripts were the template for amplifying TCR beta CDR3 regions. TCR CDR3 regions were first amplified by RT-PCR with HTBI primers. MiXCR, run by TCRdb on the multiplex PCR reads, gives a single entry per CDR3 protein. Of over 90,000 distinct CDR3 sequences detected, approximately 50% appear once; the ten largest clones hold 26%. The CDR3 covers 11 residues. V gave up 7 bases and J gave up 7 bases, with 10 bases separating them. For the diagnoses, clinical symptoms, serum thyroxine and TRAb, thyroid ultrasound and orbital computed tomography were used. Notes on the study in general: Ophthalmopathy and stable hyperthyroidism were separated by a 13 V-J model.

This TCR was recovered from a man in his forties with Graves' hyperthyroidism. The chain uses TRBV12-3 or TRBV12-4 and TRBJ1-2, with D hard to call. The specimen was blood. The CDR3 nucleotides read TGTGCCAGCAAGGGCCGGGGTGGCTACACCTTC. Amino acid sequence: CASKGRGGYTF.